The 12 T cell receptor beta chains in this list originate from one sample, sequenced in a study of radiotherapy plus CTLA-4 blockade in lung cancer. Some clones are missing from TCRdb's copy, which holds only in-frame ones; the method was immunoSEQ multiplex PCR. The data hold about 45,000 clones, with about 63% observed a single time. Sequencing used peripheral blood, obtained from a patient treated with radiotherapy plus ipilimumab. The receptor set was obtained from a human donor with non-small cell lung cancer who had a partial response to radiotherapy plus ipilimumab.

This clone was seen a few times. The rearrangement uses TRBV19 and TRBJ2-5, with D perhaps matching TRBD1 (6 bases). Germline values: CDR1 LNHDA, CDR2 SQIVND (reference sequence). Trimming pared 6 bases from V and 4 bases from J, leaving 18 bases between. The CDR3 has 15 amino acids. The CDR3 DNA reads TGTGCCAGTAGGACGAAAGGGACAAAGGGAGAGACCCAGTACTTC. This sequence encodes CASRTKGTKGETQYF.

The gene calls are TRBV6-5 and TRBJ1-5, with TRBD1 matching over 7 bases. Trimming cost V 6 bases and J 3 bases; bases outside gene matches: 5. CDR1 and CDR2 (germline): MNHEY, SVGAGI. CDR3 length: 14 amino acids. The CDR3 loop reads CASRKTGNNQPQHF. In DNA, the CDR3 is TGTGCCAGCAGAAAGACAGGGAACAATCAGCCCCAGCATTTT.

This chain links TRBV4-3 with TRBJ1-1; D is uncertain. The germline CDR1 and CDR2 sequences are LGHNA and YSLEER. The V end was cut by 1 base, the J end by 11 bases, with 11 bases between. The CDR3 extends over 12 amino acids. The CDR3 DNA is TGCGCCAGCAGCCAAGGATCGGGTGATGCTTTCTTT. Protein product: CASSQGSGDAFF.

This chain links TRBV9 with TRBJ2-1, with D maybe TRBD1 (5 bases). In germline, CDR1 is SGDLS, CDR2 YYNGEE. Trimming took off 4 bases at V and 8 bases at J, with 10 bases between the two ends. This CDR3 comprises 12 residues. CDR3 region: CASSPTGYEQFF. The DNA for the CDR3 is TGTGCCAGCAGCCCTACAGGTTATGAGCAGTTCTTC. Full variable domain (missing parts from reference TRBV9 and TRBJ2-1): DSGVTQTPKHLITATGQRVTLRCSPRSGDLSVYWYQQSLDQGLQFLIQYYNGEERAKGNILERFSAQQFPDLHSELNLSSLELGDSALYFCASSPTGYEQFFGPGTRLTVL.

This clone came up once. The rearrangement links TRBV5-1 to TRBJ2-7; 10 bases map to TRBD1. This CDR3 has 15 residues. Trimming removed 4 bases from V and 2 bases from J; junction bases left unmatched: 6. The germline V gene has CDR1 SGHRS and CDR2 YFSETQ. The CDR3 DNA reads as TGCGCCAGCAGCAGGGGGACAGGGGAAACCTACGAGCAGTACTTC. Protein product: CASSRGTGETYEQYF.

V and J are TRBV28 and TRBJ2-7, with D possibly TRBD1 on 5 matching bases. CDR3 size: 13 residues. Trimming cost V 1 base and J 6 bases, with 10 bases left between them. Germline values: CDR1 MDHEN, CDR2 SYDVKM. CDR3 DNA sequence: TGTGCCAGCAGTTTATCCGACAGACCCGAGCAGTACTTC. Protein sequence: CASSLSDRPEQYF.

V usage is TRBV4-1 and J usage is TRBJ1-6; a possible D gene is TRBD1 (6 bases). Germline values: CDR1 MGHRA, CDR2 YSYEKL. Deletions cut 0 bases from V and 7 bases from J, with 13 bases between. The length of the CDR3 is 16 residues. CDR3 residues: CASSQEGDGQNSPLHF. DNA of the CDR3: TGCGCCAGCAGCCAAGAGGGAGACGGACAGAATTCACCCCTCCACTTT.

The V call is TRBV7-2, the J call TRBJ2-1; 7 nucleotides match TRBD2. This CDR3 is built from 17 residues. V was pared by 4 bases and J by 3 bases, with 12 bases of the junction left unmatched. The germline CDR1 and CDR2 sequences are SGHTA and FQGNSA. The CDR3 DNA follows: TGTGCCAGCAGCTCCTCTGAGGGGCGGGGGAACTACAATGAGCAGTTCTTC. This translates into CASSSSEGRGNYNEQFF.

A few counts support this clone. The J gene is TRBJ2-1, the V gene TRBV7-8; D call uncertain. CDR3 length: 13 amino acids. With 0 bases removed from V and 8 bases from J, the gap between germline ends came to 8 bases. CDR1 and CDR2 (germline): SGHVS, FQNEAQ. The CDR3 DNA reads TGTGCCAGCAGCTTAGCGAGGCAAGATGAGCAGTTCTTC. Translation: CASSLARQDEQFF.

There are a few counts of this clone. In DNA, the CDR3 is TGTGCCAGCAGCTTCGGGGGATACTCTGGAAACACCATATATTTT. Amino acids: CASSFGGYSGNTIYF. This rearrangement joins TRBV5-6 to TRBJ1-3; D possibly corresponds to TRBD1 (5 bases). Germline V CDR1 and CDR2: SGHDT, YYEEEE. The V gene lost 2 bases and the J gene lost 0 bases, with 9 bases spanning the gap. This CDR3 has 15 residues.

The J gene is TRBJ1-1, the V gene TRBV6-5; TRBD1 agrees at 8 bases. The CDR3 is 14 residues long. V was pared by 6 bases and J by 11 bases, with 14 bases of the junction left unmatched. Germline lookup yields CDR1 MNHEY and CDR2 SVGAGI. DNA of the CDR3: TGTGCCAGCAGCGATTACAGGGGGGAGTTAGTGGCTTTCTTT. It codes for CASSDYRGELVAFF.

The chain links TRBV7-2 to TRBJ1-2; D gene uncertain. Trimming pared 5 bases from V and 7 bases from J, leaving 14 bases between. This CDR3 is built from 13 residues. Looked up from germline, CDR1 is SGHTA and CDR2 is FQGNSA. Written as DNA, the CDR3 is TGTGCCAGCAGCCCACAGACGGTTTCTGGCTACACCTTC. Encoded protein: CASSPQTVSGYTF.